This TCR beta chain was documented in a study of blood T cell repertoires in COVID-19. Background on the study: Acute and convalescent COVID-19 samples came from the United States, Italy and Spain. The analysed material was cDNA or gDNA that came from T cells, B-cell-depleted T cells, or PBMCs.

The method was immunoSEQ multiplex PCR; TCRdb's version includes in-frame clones alone and lacks a portion of them. The sample lists over 200,000 clones, 89% occurring once. The CDR3 covers 13 residues. Germline CDR1 reads GTSNPN; CDR2 reads SVGIG (reference sequence). Trimming removed 0 bases from V and 5 bases from J, with 10 bases in between. Sequenced material: peripheral blood. The chain is built from TRBV30 and TRBJ2-5, with D maybe TRBD2 (5 bases). This TCR was sampled from a man in his 60s who had recovered from COVID-19. This chain's CDR3 is CAWSVGGVETQYF. The DNA of the CDR3 is TGTGCCTGGAGTGTAGGAGGAGTGGAGACCCAGTACTTC.